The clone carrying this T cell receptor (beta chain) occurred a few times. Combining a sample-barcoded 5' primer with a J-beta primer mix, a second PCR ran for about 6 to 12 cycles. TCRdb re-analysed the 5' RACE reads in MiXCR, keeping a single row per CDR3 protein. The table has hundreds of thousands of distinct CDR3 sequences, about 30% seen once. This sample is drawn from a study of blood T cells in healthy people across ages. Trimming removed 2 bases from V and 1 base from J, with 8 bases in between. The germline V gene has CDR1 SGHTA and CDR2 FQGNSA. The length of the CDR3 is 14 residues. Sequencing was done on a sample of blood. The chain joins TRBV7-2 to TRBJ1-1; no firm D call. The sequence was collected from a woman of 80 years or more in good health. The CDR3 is CASSLQQSNTEAFF. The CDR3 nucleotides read TGTGCCAGCAGCTTACAACAGTCGAACACTGAAGCTTTCTTT.